The following is a TCR beta chain sequence with its context. TCRdb's table, derived via immunoSEQ multiplex PCR, lists solely in-frame clones and lacks some. The sample includes some 160,000 clones, roughly 86% seen only once; the top ten take around 2.7%. This specimen belongs to a study of blood T cell repertoires in COVID-19. CDR1 is SGHTA, CDR2 FQGNSA, per germline. The CDR3 has 16 amino acids. Trimming cost V 1 base and J 8 bases, with 19 bases left between them. The receptor's source is an elderly woman with COVID-19, enrolled during active disease. The V call is TRBV7-2, the J call TRBJ2-3; D gene unclear. What was sequenced was peripheral blood. The CDR3 nucleotides are TGTGCCAGCAGCTTAGAGAGTGGAGTAGGATTGGGTACGCAGTATTTT. Residues: CASSLESGVGLGTQYF. Variable domain in full (rest from reference TRBV7-2 and TRBJ2-3): GAGVSQSPSNKVTEKGKDVELRCDPISGHTALYWYRQSLGQGLEFLIYFQGNSAPDKSGLPSDRFSAERTGGSVSTLTIQRTQQEDSAVYLCASSLESGVGLGTQYFGPGTRLTVL.